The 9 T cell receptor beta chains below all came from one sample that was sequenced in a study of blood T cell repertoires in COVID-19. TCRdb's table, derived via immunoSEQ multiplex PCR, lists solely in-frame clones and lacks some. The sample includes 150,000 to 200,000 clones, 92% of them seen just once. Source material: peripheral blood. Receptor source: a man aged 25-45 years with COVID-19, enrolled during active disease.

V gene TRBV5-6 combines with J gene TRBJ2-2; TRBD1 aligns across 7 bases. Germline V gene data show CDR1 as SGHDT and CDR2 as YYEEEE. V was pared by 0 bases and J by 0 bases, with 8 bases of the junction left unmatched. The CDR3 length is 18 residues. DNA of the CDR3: TGTGCCAGCAGCTTGGAATCAGGGGGATACGCGAACACCGGGGAGCTGTTTTTT. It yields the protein CASSLESGGYANTGELFF.

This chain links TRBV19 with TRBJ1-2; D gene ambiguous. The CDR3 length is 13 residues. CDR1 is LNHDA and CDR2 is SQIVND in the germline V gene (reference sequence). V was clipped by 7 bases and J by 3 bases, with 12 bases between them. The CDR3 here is CASTPEGYYGYTF. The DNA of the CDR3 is TGTGCCAGTACCCCCGAGGGATACTATGGCTACACCTTC.

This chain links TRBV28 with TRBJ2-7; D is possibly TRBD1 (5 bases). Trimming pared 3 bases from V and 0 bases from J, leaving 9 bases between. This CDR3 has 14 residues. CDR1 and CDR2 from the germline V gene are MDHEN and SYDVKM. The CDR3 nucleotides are TGTGCCAGCAGTTTCCCAGGGAACTCCTACGAGCAGTACTTC. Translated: CASSFPGNSYEQYF.

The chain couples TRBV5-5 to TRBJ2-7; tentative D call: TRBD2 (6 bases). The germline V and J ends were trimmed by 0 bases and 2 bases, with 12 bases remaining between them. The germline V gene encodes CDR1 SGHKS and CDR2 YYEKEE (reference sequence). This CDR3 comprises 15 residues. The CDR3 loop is CASSLGWPGAYEQYF. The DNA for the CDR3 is TGTGCCAGCAGCTTGGGCTGGCCGGGAGCCTACGAGCAGTACTTC.

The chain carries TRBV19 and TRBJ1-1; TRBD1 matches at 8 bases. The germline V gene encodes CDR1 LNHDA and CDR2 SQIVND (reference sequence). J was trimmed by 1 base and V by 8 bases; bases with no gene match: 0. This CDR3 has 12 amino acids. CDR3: CASDRGNTEAFF. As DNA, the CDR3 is TGTGCCAGTGACAGGGGGAACACTGAAGCTTTCTTT.

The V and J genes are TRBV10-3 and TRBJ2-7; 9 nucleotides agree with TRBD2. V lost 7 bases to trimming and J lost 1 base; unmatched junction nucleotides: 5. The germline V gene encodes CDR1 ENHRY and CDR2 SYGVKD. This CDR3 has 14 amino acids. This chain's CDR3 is CAITSGGTSYEQYF. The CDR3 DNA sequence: TGTGCCATCACCAGCGGGGGGACATCCTACGAGCAGTACTTC.

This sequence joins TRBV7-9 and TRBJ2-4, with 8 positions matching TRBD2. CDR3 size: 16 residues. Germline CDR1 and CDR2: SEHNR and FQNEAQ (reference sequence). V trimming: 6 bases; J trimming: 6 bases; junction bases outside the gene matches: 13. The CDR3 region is CASRSGSGTRGNIQYF. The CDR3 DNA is TGTGCCAGCAGATCCGGTAGCGGGACTAGGGGAAACATTCAGTACTTC.

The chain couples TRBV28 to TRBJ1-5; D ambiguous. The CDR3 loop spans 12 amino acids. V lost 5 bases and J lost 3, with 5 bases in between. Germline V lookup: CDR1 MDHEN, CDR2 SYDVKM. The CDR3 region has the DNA TGTGCCAGCAGTCCCCTCAATCAGCCCCAGCATTTT. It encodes CASSPLNQPQHF. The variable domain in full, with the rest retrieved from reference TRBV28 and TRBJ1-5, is DVKVTQSSRYLVKRTGEKVFLECVQDMDHENMFWYRQDPGLGLRLIYFSYDVKMKEKGDIPEGYSVSREKKERFSLILESASTNQTSMYLCASSPLNQPQHFGDGTRLSIL.

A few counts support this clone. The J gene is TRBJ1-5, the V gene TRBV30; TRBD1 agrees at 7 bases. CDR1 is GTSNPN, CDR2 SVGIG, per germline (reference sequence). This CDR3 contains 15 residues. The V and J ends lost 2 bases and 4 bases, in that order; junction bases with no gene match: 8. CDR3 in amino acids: CAWSWAQGTNQPQHF. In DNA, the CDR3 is TGTGCCTGGAGTTGGGCACAGGGGACAAATCAGCCCCAGCATTTT.